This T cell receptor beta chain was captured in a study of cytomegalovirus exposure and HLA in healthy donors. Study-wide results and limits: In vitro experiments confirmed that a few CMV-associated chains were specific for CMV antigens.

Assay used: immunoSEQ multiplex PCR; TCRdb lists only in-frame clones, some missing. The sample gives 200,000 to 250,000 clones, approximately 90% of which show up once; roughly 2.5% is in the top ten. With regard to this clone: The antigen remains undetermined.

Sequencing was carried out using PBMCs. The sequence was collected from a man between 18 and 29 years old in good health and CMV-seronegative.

CDR3: CASSLSPGVNQPQHF. CDR3 in DNA: TGTGCCAGCAGCTTATCTCCAGGGGTAAATCAGCCCCAGCATTTT. The chain carries TRBV7-2 and TRBJ1-5; D is perhaps TRBD1 (6 bases). V dropped 2 bases and J dropped 4 bases, with 12 bases sitting between them. Germline V lookup: CDR1 SGHTA, CDR2 FQGNSA. The CDR3 covers 15 residues.